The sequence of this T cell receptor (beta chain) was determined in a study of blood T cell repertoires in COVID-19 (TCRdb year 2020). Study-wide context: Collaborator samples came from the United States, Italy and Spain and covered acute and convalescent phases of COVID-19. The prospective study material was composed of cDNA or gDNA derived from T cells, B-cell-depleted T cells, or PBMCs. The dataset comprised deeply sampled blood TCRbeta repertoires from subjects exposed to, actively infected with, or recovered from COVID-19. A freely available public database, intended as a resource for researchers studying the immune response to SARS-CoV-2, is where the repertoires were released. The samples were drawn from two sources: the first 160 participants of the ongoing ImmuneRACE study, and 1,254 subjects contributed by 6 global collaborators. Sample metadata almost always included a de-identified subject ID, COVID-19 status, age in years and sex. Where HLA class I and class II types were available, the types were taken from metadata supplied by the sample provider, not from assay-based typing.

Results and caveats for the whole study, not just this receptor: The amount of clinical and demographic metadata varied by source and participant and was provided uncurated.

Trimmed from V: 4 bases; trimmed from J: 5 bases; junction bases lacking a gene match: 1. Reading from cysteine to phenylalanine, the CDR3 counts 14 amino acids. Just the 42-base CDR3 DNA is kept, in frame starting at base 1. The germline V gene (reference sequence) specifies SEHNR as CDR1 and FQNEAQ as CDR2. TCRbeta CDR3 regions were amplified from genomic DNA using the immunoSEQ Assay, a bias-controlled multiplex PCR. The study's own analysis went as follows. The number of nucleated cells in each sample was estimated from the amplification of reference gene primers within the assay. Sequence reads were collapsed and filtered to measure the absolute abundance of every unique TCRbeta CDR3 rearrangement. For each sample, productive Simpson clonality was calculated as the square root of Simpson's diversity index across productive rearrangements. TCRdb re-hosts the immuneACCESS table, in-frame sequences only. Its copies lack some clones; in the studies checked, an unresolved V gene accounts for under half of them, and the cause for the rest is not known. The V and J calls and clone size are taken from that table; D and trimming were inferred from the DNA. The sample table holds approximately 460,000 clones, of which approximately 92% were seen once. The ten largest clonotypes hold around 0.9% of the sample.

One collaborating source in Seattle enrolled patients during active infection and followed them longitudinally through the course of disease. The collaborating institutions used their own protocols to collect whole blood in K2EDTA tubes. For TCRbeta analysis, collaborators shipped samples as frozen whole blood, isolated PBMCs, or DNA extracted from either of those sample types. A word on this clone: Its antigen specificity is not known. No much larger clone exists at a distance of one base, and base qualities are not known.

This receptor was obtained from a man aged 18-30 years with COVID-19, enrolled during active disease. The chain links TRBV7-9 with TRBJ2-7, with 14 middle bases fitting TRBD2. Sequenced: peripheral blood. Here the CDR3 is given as CASSSGLAGDEQYF. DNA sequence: TGTGCCAGCAGCTCGGGACTAGCGGGAGACGAGCAGTACTTC.